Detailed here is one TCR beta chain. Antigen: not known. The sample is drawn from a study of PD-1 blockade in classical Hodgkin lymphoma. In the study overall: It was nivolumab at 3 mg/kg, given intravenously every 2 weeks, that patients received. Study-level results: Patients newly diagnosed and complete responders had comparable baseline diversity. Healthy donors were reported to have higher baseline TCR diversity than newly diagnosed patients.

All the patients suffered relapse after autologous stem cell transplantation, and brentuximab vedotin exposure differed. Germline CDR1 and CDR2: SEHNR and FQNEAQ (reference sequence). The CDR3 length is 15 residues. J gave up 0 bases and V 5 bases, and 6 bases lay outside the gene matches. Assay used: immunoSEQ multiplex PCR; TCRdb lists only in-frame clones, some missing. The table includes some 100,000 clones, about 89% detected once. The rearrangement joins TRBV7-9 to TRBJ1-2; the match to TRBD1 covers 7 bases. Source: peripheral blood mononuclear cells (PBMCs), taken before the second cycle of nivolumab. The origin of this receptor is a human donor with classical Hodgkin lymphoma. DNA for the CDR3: TGTGCCAGCAGCAGGGGACAGAATACTAACTATGGCTACACCTTC. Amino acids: CASSRGQNTNYGYTF.